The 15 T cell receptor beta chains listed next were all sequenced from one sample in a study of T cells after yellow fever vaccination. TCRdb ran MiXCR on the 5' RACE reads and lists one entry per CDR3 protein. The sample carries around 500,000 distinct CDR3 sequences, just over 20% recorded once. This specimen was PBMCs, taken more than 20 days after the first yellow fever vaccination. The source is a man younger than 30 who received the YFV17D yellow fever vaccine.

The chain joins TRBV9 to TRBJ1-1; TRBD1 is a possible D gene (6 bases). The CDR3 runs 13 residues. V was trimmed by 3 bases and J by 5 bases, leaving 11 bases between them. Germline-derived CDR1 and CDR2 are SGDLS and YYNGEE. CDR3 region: CASSGGGQTEAFF. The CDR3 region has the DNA TGTGCCAGCAGCGGAGGGGGGCAAACTGAAGCTTTCTTT.

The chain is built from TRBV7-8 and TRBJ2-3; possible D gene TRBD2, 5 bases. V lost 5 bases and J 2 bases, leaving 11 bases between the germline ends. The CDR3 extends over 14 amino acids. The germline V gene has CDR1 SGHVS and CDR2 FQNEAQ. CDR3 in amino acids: CASSPPEDTDTQYF. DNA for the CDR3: TGTGCCAGCAGCCCCCCGGAGGACACAGATACGCAGTATTTT.

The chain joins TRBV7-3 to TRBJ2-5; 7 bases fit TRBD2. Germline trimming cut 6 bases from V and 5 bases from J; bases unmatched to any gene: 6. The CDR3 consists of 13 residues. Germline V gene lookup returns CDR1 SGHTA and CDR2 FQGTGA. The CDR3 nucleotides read TGTGCCAGCAGTTCCCGACTAGCCGAGACCCAGTACTTC. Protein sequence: CASSSRLAETQYF.

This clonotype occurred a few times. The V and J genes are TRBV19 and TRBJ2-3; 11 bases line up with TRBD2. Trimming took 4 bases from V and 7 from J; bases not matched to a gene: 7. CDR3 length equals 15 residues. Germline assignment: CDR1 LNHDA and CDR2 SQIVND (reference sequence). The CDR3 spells CASSNSGGAFNTQYF. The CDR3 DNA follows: TGTGCCAGTAGTAATAGCGGGGGGGCCTTCAATACGCAGTATTTT.

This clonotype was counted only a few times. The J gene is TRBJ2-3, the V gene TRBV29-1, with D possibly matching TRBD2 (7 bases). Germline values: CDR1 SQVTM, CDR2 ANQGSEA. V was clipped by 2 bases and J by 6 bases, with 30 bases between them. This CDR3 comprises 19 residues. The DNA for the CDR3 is TGCAGCGTTGAATGGGGACGAAGCTCAATTGGGGGGGCTTGGGATACGCAGTATTTT. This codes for CSVEWGRSSIGGAWDTQYF.

CDR3 nucleotide sequence: TGTGCCAGCAGTGCACCCGAGACAGGGACCCACGAGCAGTACTTC. It specifies CASSAPETGTHEQYF. The genes are TRBV25-1 and TRBJ2-7; 7 bases fit TRBD1. V gave up 4 bases and J gave up 5 bases; unmatched junction bases: 11. The CDR3 extends over 15 amino acids. Germline V lookup: CDR1 MGHDK, CDR2 SYGVNS.

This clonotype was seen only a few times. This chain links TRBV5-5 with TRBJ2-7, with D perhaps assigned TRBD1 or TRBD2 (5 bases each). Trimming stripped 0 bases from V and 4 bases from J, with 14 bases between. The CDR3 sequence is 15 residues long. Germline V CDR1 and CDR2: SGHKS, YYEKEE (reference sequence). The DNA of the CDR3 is TGTGCCAGCAGCTTGGCCGGGACGGCACCTTACGAGCAGTACGTC. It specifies CASSLAGTAPYEQYV.

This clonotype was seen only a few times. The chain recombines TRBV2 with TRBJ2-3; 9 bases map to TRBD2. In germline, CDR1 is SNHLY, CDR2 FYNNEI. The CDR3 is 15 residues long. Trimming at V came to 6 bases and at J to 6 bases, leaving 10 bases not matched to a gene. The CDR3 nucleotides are TGTGCCAGCAGCGCTAAGCGGGGGGAAAGGGATACGCAGTATTTT. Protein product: CASSAKRGERDTQYF.

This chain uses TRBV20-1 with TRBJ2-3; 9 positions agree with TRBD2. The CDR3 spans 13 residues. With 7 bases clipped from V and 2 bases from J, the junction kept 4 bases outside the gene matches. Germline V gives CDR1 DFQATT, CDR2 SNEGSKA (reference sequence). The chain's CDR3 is CSVKRGATDTQYF. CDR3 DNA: TGCAGTGTTAAGCGGGGGGCCACAGATACGCAGTATTTT.

The CDR3 coding sequence is TGTGCCAGCAGTGACAGAGGGGGTAATAATTCACCCCTCCACTTT. This codes for CASSDRGGNNSPLHF. This chain joins TRBV2 and TRBJ1-6; maybe TRBD1 (6 bases). In germline, CDR1 is SNHLY, CDR2 FYNNEI. The V and J ends lost 3 bases and 5 bases respectively, with 11 bases between them. This CDR3 has 15 amino acids.

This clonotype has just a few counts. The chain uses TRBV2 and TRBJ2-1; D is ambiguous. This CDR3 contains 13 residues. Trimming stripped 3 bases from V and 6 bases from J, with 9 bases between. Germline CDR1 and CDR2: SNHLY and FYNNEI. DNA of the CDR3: TGTGCCAGCAGTGACCGGCCCCCCAATGAGCAGTTCTTC. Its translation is CASSDRPPNEQFF.

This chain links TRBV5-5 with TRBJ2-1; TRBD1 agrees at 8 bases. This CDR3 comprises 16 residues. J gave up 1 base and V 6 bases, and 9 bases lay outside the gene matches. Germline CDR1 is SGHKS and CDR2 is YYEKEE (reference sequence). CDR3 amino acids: CASTPLQGVSYNEQFF. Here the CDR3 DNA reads TGTGCCAGCACCCCATTACAGGGGGTTTCCTACAATGAGCAGTTCTTC.

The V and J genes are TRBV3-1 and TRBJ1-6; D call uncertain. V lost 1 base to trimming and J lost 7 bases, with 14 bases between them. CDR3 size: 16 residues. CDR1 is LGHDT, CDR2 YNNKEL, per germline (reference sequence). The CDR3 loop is CASSQGGRGGNSPLHF. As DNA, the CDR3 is TGTGCCAGCAGCCAAGGTGGTCGGGGAGGGAATTCACCCCTCCACTTT.

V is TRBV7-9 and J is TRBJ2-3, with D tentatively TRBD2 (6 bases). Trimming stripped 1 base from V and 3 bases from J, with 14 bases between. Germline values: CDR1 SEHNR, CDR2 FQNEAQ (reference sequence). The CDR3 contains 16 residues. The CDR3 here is CASSLVVGEETDTQYF. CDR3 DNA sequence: TGTGCCAGCAGCTTAGTCGTCGGGGAGGAGACAGATACGCAGTATTTT.

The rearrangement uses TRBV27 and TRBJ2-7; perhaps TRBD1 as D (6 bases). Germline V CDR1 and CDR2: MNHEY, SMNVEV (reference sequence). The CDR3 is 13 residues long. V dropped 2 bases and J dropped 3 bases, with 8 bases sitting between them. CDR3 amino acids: CASSLAQGYEQYF. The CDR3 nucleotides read TGTGCCAGCAGTTTAGCACAGGGCTACGAGCAGTACTTC.